The sequence of this TCR beta chain was determined in a study of blood T cells in healthy people across ages (dated by TCRdb to between 2014 and 2016). Looking at the study overall: Template switching captured roughly one uniquely barcoded TCR beta cDNA molecule per two T cells in model experiments. To avoid experimental bias, donors of different ages were distributed randomly across sequencing lanes. The study measured age-related changes in TCR beta repertoire diversity using deep sequencing normalized with unique cDNA molecular identifiers. The donors were split into four age groups: young (average around 16 years), middle-aged (around 37), aged (more than 60) and long-lived (about 74). The study analyzed two additional independent replicas of 1 million unique cDNA reads from the same blood draw for two donors, one aged 18 to 30 and one aged 80 or older. The investigation overall reported the following: Since profiling was done on bulk unsorted PBMCs, naive and antigen-experienced compartments could not be conclusively compared. Compared with the aged group, the long-lived group had more naive CD4+ T cells, fewer expanded clones and increased TCR diversity, suggesting age selection. Observed TCR beta diversity correlated strongly with the percentage of naive T cells measured by flow cytometry. Because the CMV infection status of the donors was unknown, age-related changes in expanded clonotypes may potentially have been confounded. As age increased, observed TCR beta diversity per million T cells dropped in a roughly linear way, and a significant reduction was already evident by age about 40. Total diversity estimates from one million sequenced T cells were considered lower bounds and underestimates.

The donors were 40 or so Caucasian individuals from Russia, aged roughly 6 to 100 years, who were systemically healthy. Each donor gave 8 to 10 milliliters of peripheral blood, drawn into EDTA-treated Vacutainer tubes. Ficoll-Paque density-gradient centrifugation was used to isolate PBMCs, with at least 6.5 million per sample. Trizol reagent was used to extract total RNA from PBMCs, with at least 6 micrograms per sample. For every donor, flow cytometry on a PBMC aliquot measured the percentage of naive CD45RAhigh/CD27high T cells. Preparation of the library involved 5' RACE. The sequencer listed for this sample is Illumina HiSeq 2500. A second PCR of roughly 7 to 11 cycles was performed with a sample-barcoded 5' primer and a J-beta primer mix. Each TCR beta cDNA molecule received a unique molecular identifier from a template-switch 5' adaptor carrying 12 random nucleotides. Each sample yielded at least 3 million CDR3-containing paired-end reads. The Mint cDNA synthesis kit, primed by a TRBC-specific oligonucleotide, was used to synthesize first-strand cDNA from all RNA. All cDNA was treated with uracil-DNA glycosylase and then went through a first 18-cycle PCR with the universal primers M1SS and BC2_uni_R. The source study handled its data this way. For normalization, 1 million high-quality reads were randomly selected from each sample, with every read carrying a distinct molecular identifier. Reads with shared molecular identifiers were discarded instead of being binned into consensus sequences. MiTCR, with a Q25 quality threshold and the strictest error-elimination algorithm, was used for CDR3 identification, clonotype clustering and error correction. A nonparametric unseen species model with Euler transformation was used to estimate lower-bound total TCR beta diversity. TCRdb redid the processing of the public reads, applying fastp at Q25 and MiXCR, and retained in-frame beta chains. Rows merge per CDR3 protein into single entries with the most common DNA and genes. TCRdb, not the original authors, processed these V and J calls. The sample yields fewer than 800,000 distinct CDR3 sequences; 45% to 50% were counted once. The ten most abundant clones make up around a third of the sample.

V is pared back by 1 base and J by 3 bases, with 16 bases lying between the germline termini. The germline V gene (reference sequence) sets CDR1 to DFQATT and CDR2 to SNEGSKA. Measured from the cysteine to the phenylalanine, the CDR3 is 16 residues long. The sequence is cut down to CDR3 DNA, 48 bases in frame from base 1. About this clonotype: What this receptor recognizes is not known. No much larger clone exists at a distance of one base, and base qualities are not known.

The clonotype comes from a woman aged 60-75 years in good health. The sequenced sample consisted of blood. The rearrangement joined TRBV20-1 to TRBJ2-1, with the D call perhaps TRBD1 or TRBD2, as 5 bases match in each case. The sequenced DNA: TGCAGTGCTAGAGCCGAGACGAGGGGACGCTACAATGAGCAGTTCTTC. Translation gives CSARAETRGRYNEQFF.